This record concerns one T cell receptor beta chain sequence. These data are taken from a study of blood T cell repertoires in COVID-19. Study-level background: In each case, the material was cDNA or gDNA derived from T cells, B-cell-depleted T cells, or PBMCs.

Germline V CDR1 and CDR2: GTSNPN, SVGIG (reference sequence). The CDR3 consists of 15 residues. Trimming cost V 0 bases and J 6 bases, with 15 bases left between them. Assay: immunoSEQ multiplex PCR; the TCRdb copy retains only in-frame clones and omits some. In the table there are more than 100,000 clones, about 90% of which are singletons. This chain uses TRBV30 with TRBJ1-3, with D tentatively TRBD1 (6 bases). The receptor's source is a man between 50 and 59 years old with active COVID-19. Material for sequencing was peripheral blood. CDR3 DNA: TGTGCCTGGAGTGTACAGGGCAGGATGAAAAACACCATATATTTT. Protein product: CAWSVQGRMKNTIYF.